The present T cell receptor beta chain was sequenced within a study of prognosis after radiotherapy for stage I lung cancer. Study-wide background: Over 12 of the patients presented with newly diagnosed primary stage I lung tumors; roughly 5 had oligometastatic NSCLC following surgical resection of the primary tumor. Every lung cancer patient of the non-small cell type was deemed medically inoperable. Concurrent therapy was not administered with stereotactic body radiotherapy to any patient.

From genomic DNA, TCR beta CDR3 was amplified by two-round multiplex PCR. Individual primers that were specific to each TRBV and TRBJ gene served in first-round PCR. One entry per CDR3 protein, called by TCRdb with MiXCR from the multiplex PCR reads. The profile shows about 27,000 distinct CDR3 sequences, around 30% of them singletons. This sequence originates from a donor aged 50 or older with non-small cell lung cancer. The source was PBMCs, collected before or after stereotactic body radiation therapy (not recorded which).

CDR3 amino acids: CACTGYSGNTIYF. Here the CDR3 DNA reads TGTGCCTGTACTGGGTACTCTGGAAACACCATATATTTT. The chain employs TRBV30 and TRBJ1-3; D is undetermined. The ends were cut back, 6 bases at V and 0 bases at J, with 9 bases in the middle. From germline, CDR1 is GTSNPN and CDR2 SVGIG (reference sequence). The CDR3 is made up of 13 amino acids.